This T cell receptor (beta chain) derives from a study of shared clonotypes between healthy human individuals. Study information: Sampling drew on donors who were a couple of women and a few men aged 18 to 49. General study results and limits: Naive subsets generally exceeded memory subsets in estimated richness.

This CDR3 is 13 amino acids long. Trimming took off 6 bases at V and 0 bases at J, with 6 bases between the two ends. Germline CDR1 is SNHLY and CDR2 is FYNNEI. As to this clone: Its antigen is undetermined.

The repertoire was sequenced with immunoSEQ multiplex PCR; TCRdb's copy has only in-frame clones and lacks some. The sample yields about 980,000 clones, approximately 80% seen once. The V gene is TRBV2, the J gene TRBJ1-3, with no clear D. Sequenced input: memory CD4+ T cells sorted from blood. Sample subset: CD45RA-negative fraction. This receptor was identified in a man between 18 and 29 years old in good health. The CDR3 reads CASRGNSGNTIYF. The CDR3 DNA reads as TGTGCCAGCAGGGGGAACTCTGGAAACACCATATATTTT.